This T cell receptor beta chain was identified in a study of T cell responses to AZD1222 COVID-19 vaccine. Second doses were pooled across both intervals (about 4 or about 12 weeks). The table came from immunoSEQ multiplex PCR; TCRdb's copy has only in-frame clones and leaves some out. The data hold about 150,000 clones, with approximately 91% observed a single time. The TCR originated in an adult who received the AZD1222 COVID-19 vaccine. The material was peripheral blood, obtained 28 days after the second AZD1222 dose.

CDR3 sequence reads: CASSFQGRNQPQHF. The CDR3 coding sequence is TGTGCCAGCAGCTTCCAAGGGCGGAATCAGCCCCAGCATTTT. The chain couples TRBV7-2 to TRBJ1-5; no definite D call. This CDR3 region has 14 residues. CDR1 and CDR2 from the germline V gene are SGHTA and FQGNSA. Trimming pared 3 bases from V and 4 bases from J, leaving 10 bases between.